The rows below give T cell receptor beta chains drawn from one sample of a study of cytomegalovirus exposure and HLA in healthy donors. TCRdb keeps only in-frame clones here, not all; method: immunoSEQ multiplex PCR. The table records some 160,000 clones, around 77% of them present only once. The material sequenced was PBMCs. Source of these receptors: a man between 60 and 75 years old in good health and CMV-seronegative. Each CDR3 is given with its conserved first and last residue. Fields, in order: CDR3 length, J gene, clone size, V gene, D gene, CDR3 DNA, CDR3 protein. D genes are given only for firm matches. Where a row states a size, it is once, few, many or the class of an expanded clone; other rows omit it.

13 | TRBJ2-7 | . | TRBV18 | . | TGTGCCAGCTCACCGAGGGAGATCAACGAGCAGTACTTC | CASSPREINEQYF
19 | TRBJ1-5 | once | TRBV27 | . | TGTGCCAGCAGTTTTAGGGGCTTGACAGTAAAAGATCCCAATCAGCCCCAGCATTTT | CASSFRGLTVKDPNQPQHF
14 | TRBJ2-2 | . | TRBV27 | . | TGTGCCAGCAGCCTCGGTCTGAACACCGGGGAGCTGTTTTTT | CASSLGLNTGELFF
15 | TRBJ2-2 | few | TRBV9 | . | TGTGCCAGCAGCGTAGACCCGCAGGCCACCGGGGAGCTGTTTTTT | CASSVDPQATGELFF
14 | TRBJ2-2 | . | TRBV2 | . | TGTGCCAGCAACCCCGGGACTCGCACCGGGGAGCTGTTTTTT | CASNPGTRTGELFF
17 | TRBJ1-3 | . | TRBV28 | TRBD1 | TGTGCCAGCAGATCCGGGACAGGCGCACGCTCTGGAAACACCATATATTTT | CASRSGTGARSGNTIYF
14 | TRBJ2-4 | . | TRBV7-3 | TRBD2 | TGTGCCAGCAGCTTAAGTCGGGGGGAAAACATTCAGTACTTC | CASSLSRGENIQYF
14 | TRBJ1-2 | . | TRBV11-2 | . | TGTGCCAGCAGCTTAGACGCGGCAGTCTATGGCTACACCTTC | CASSLDAAVYGYTF
16 | TRBJ1-2 | . | TRBV6-5 | TRBD1 | TGTGCCAGCAGTTCCCCCGGGACAGGGATTTATTATGGCTACCCCTTC | CASSSPGTGIYYGYPF
15 | TRBJ1-2 | . | TRBV5-4 | TRBD1 | TGTGCCAGCAGCAACGATCGGACAGGGGGCTATGGCTACACCTTC | CASSNDRTGGYGYTF
16 | TRBJ1-6 | . | TRBV4-1 | . | TGCGCCAGCAGCCCGGAACAGGGCGCCCGTTTGGGACCCCTCCACTTT | CASSPEQGARLGPLHF
15 | TRBJ1-4 | few | TRBV5-4 | TRBD1 | TGTGCCAGCAGCAGGGACAGCCATGGGGGTGAAAAACTGTTTTTT | CASSRDSHGGEKLFF
14 | TRBJ2-2 | once | TRBV18 | . | TGTGCCAGCTCACCACATGCGGACACCGGGGAGCTGTTTTTT | CASSPHADTGELFF
14 | TRBJ1-6 | once | TRBV30 | TRBD1 | TGTGCCTGGAGTGGGGACAGTTTGGATTCACCCCTCCACTTT | CAWSGDSLDSPLHF
16 | TRBJ2-1 | . | TRBV2 | TRBD2 | TGTGCCAGCCCCGCACGATCGGGGGGGCCGCGGAATGAGCAGTTCTTC | CASPARSGGPRNEQFF
13 | TRBJ2-7 | few | TRBV15 | . | TGTGCCACCAGCATCGGGAAAAATTACGAGCAGTACTTC | CATSIGKNYEQYF
16 | TRBJ1-2 | . | TRBV4-2 | . | TGTGCCAGCAGCCGGAGGGGGGGCAGGGTCTCGTTGGGCTACACCTTC | CASSRRGGRVSLGYTF
16 | TRBJ2-7 | . | TRBV5-1 | TRBD1 | TGCGCCAGCAGCTCGATCCGGGACAGACTACTCTACGAGCAGTACTTC | CASSSIRDRLLYEQYF
15 | TRBJ2-3 | . | TRBV7-9 | . | TGTGCCAGCAGCTTAACCGGTAGTAGCACAGATACGCAGTATTTT | CASSLTGSSTDTQYF
11 | TRBJ2-1 | . | TRBV7-9 | . | TGTGCCACCGGAGGGTACAATGAGCAGTTCTTC | CATGGYNEQFF
11 | TRBJ1-1 | . | TRBV18 | . | TGTGCCAGCTCAGTGGGAGTTGAAGCTTTCTTT | CASSVGVEAFF
12 | TRBJ1-2 | . | TRBV19 | TRBD1 | TGTGCCAGTAGTAGGCGACAGGGTGGGAACACCTTC | CASSRRQGGNTF
12 | TRBJ2-3 | . | TRBV10-3 | . | TGTGCCATCAGTGGGACAGCAGATACGCAGTATTTT | CAISGTADTQYF
15 | TRBJ2-1 | . | TRBV6-5 | TRBD1 | TGTGCCAGTCGGGAGGTACAGGGGGCGGCTGGAGAGCAGTTCTTC | CASREVQGAAGEQFF
12 | TRBJ1-2 | . | TRBV25-1 | . | TGTGCCAGCAAGTCCGGGGTCTATGGCTACACCTTC | CASKSGVYGYTF
15 | TRBJ1-5 | . | TRBV19 | TRBD1 | TGTGCCAGTGCTGGACAGGGTGTTAGCAATCAGCCCCAGCATTTT | CASAGQGVSNQPQHF
14 | TRBJ2-5 | . | TRBV7-9 | TRBD2 | TGTGCCAGCAGCTTGCGGGGGGGGCTGGAGACCCAGTACTTC | CASSLRGGLETQYF
18 | TRBJ2-7 | . | TRBV7-8 | TRBD2 | TGTGCCAGCAGCTTACAAACTAGCGGGGGCGCAAGCTCCTACGAGCAGTACTTC | CASSLQTSGGASSYEQYF
16 | TRBJ2-2 | . | TRBV6-5 | TRBD1 | TGTGCCAGCAGTTCCCGGGACAGGGATGTTGGCGGGGAGCTGTTTTTT | CASSSRDRDVGGELFF
17 | TRBJ1-5 | few | TRBV7-2 | . | TGTGCCAGCAGCTTAGCCCCGACAGTTTATAGCAATCAGCCCCAGCATTTT | CASSLAPTVYSNQPQHF
15 | TRBJ1-4 | once | TRBV30 | TRBD1 | TGTGCCTGGAGGCTAAAGGGACAGGGGAATGAAAAACTGTTTTTT | CAWRLKGQGNEKLFF
13 | TRBJ2-7 | . | TRBV6-5 | TRBD1 | TGTGCCAGCAGGAGGACAGGGGCCTACGAGCAGTACTTC | CASRRTGAYEQYF
17 | TRBJ1-5 | few | TRBV19 | TRBD1 | TGTGCCAGTAGTATAGAAGGCTTCACAGGGGGCAATCAGCCCCAGCATTTT | CASSIEGFTGGNQPQHF
15 | TRBJ1-2 | . | TRBV25-1 | . | TGTGCCAGCAGTGGCCGGGACACCGCTAACTATGGCTACACCTTC | CASSGRDTANYGYTF
15 | TRBJ2-7 | . | TRBV5-1 | TRBD1 | TGCGCCAGCAGCGTAGATGGACAGGGGGCATATGAGCAGTACTTC | CASSVDGQGAYEQYF
15 | TRBJ2-5 | . | TRBV11-2 | TRBD2 | TGTGCCAGCAGCCCAAGCGGGGGGGCCTTAGAGACCCAGTACTTC | CASSPSGGALETQYF
14 | TRBJ1-1 | . | TRBV7-9 | . | TGTGCCAGCAGCTTAGAGGGGTGGGTGACTGAAGCTTTCTTT | CASSLEGWVTEAFF
15 | TRBJ2-5 | . | TRBV5-6 | TRBD1 | TGTGCCAGCAGCTCCGGGACAGGGGCAGGAGAGACCCAGTACTTC | CASSSGTGAGETQYF
14 | TRBJ2-7 | . | TRBV5-4 | . | TGTGCCAGCAGCTTGGGGACGGGAGCCTACGAGCAGTACTTC | CASSLGTGAYEQYF
14 | TRBJ2-7 | . | TRBV6-5 | . | TGTGCCAGCAGAAAGACAGGAGACCACTACGAGCAGTACTTC | CASRKTGDHYEQYF
15 | TRBJ1-5 | few | TRBV2 | . | TGTGCCAGCAGTGGTTTAGTGGTGGGCAATCAGCCCCAGCATTTT | CASSGLVVGNQPQHF
15 | TRBJ2-7 | . | TRBV27 | TRBD1 | TGTGCCAGCAGTCCATACAGGGACAGCTCCTACGAGCAGTACTTC | CASSPYRDSSYEQYF
14 | TRBJ2-4 | . | TRBV28 | . | TGTGCCAGCAGTTTAGGTAGCAGAAAAAACATTCAGTACTTC | CASSLGSRKNIQYF
14 | TRBJ1-2 | . | TRBV18 | . | TGTGCCAGCTCACCGTCGGCGGTAACTGGTGGCTACACCTTC | CASSPSAVTGGYTF
23 | TRBJ2-2 | . | TRBV2 | TRBD2 | TGTGCCAGCAGTGAAGCGGTCACACCTTCACTAGCGGGGGGGCAGCGAGGAACCGGGGAGCTGTTTTTT | CASSEAVTPSLAGGQRGTGELFF